This T cell receptor (beta chain) was retrieved from a study of neurological immune-mediated disorders. There are 16 residues in the CDR3. Germline CDR1 SEHNR, CDR2 FQNEAQ (reference sequence). V lost 6 bases and J lost 9; bases outside the gene matches: 14. MiXCR, applied by TCRdb to the 5' RACE reads, yields one record per CDR3 protein. The table records some 77,000 distinct CDR3 sequences, about 9.4% of them present only once. Many counts were recorded for this clonotype. Sequenced material: PBMCs. This chain connects TRBV7-9 to TRBJ2-1; 10 bases map to TRBD1. The sequence was collected from a man aged 50 to 59 in good health. The CDR3 DNA is TGTGCCAGCAGGGGGACCGACAGGGGGCGCGATGGTGAGCAGTTCTTC. It encodes CASRGTDRGRDGEQFF.